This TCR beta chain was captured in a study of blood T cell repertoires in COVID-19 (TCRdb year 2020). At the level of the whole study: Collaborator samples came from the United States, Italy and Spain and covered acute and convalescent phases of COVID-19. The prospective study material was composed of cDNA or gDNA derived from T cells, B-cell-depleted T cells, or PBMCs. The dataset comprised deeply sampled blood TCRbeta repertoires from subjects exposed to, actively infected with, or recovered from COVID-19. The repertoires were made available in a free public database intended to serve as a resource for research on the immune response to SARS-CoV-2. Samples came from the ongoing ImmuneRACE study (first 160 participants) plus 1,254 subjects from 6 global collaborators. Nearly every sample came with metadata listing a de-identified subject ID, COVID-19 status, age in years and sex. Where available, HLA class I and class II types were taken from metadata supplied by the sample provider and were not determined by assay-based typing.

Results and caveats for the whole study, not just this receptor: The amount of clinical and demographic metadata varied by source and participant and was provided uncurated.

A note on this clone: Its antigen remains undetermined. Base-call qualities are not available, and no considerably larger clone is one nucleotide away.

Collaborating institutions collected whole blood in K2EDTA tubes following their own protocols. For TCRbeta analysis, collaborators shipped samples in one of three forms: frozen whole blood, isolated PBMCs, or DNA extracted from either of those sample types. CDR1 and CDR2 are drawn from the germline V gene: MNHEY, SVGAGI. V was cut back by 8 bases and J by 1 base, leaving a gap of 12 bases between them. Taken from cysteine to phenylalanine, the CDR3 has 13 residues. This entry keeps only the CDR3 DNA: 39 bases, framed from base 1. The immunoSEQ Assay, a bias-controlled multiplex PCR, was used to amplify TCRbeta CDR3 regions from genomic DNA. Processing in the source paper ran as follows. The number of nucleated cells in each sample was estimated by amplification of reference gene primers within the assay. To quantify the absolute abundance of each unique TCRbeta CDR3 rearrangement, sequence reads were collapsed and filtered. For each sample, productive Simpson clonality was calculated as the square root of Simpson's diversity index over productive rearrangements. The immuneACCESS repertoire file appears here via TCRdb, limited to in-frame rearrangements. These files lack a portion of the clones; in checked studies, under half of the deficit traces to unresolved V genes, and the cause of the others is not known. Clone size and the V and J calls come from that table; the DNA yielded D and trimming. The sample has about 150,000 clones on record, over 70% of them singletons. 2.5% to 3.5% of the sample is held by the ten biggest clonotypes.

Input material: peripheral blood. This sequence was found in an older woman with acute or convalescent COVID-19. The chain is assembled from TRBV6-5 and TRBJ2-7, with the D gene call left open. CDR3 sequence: CASLRTLSYEQYF. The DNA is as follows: TGTGCCAGCCTGAGAACCTTGTCCTACGAGCAGTACTTC.